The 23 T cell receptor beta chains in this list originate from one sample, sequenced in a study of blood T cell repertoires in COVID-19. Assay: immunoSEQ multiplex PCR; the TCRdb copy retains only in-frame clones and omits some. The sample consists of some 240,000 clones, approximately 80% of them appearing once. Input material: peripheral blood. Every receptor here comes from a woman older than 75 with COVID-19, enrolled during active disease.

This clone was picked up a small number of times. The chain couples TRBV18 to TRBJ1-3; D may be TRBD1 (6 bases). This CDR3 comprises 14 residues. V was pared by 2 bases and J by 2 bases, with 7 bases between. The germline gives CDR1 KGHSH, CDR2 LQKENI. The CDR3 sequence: CASSPRQAGNTIYF. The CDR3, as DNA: TGTGCCAGCTCACCAAGACAGGCTGGAAACACCATATATTTT.

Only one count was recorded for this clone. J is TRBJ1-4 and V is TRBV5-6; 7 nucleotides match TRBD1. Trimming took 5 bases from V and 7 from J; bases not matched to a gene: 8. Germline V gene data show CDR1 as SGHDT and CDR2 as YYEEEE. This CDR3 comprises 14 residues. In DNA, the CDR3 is TGTGCCAGCAGTCTGACAGGGTCGGGTGAAAAACTGTTTTTT. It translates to CASSLTGSGEKLFF.

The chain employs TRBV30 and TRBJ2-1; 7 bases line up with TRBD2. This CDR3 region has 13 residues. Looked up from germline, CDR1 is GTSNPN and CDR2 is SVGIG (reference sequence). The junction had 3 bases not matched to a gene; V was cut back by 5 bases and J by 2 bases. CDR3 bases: TGTGCCTGGGCCGGGACTACCTACAATGAGCAGTTCTTC. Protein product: CAWAGTTYNEQFF.

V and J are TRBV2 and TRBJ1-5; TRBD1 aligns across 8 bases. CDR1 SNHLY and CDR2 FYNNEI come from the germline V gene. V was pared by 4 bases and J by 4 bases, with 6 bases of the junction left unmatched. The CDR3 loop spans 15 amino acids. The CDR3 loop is CASSGQGIRNQPQHF. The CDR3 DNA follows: TGTGCCAGCAGTGGACAGGGGATTCGTAATCAGCCCCAGCATTTT.

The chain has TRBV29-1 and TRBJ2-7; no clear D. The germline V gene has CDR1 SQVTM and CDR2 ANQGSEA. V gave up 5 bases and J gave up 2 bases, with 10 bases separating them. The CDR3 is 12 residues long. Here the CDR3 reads CSVKSLAYEQYF. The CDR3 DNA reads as TGCAGCGTTAAATCCCTAGCCTACGAGCAGTACTTC.

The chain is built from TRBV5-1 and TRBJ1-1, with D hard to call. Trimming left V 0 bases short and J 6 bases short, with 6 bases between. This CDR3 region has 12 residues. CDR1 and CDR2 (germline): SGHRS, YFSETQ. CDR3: CASSLERSEAFF. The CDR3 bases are TGCGCCAGCAGCTTGGAACGGTCTGAAGCTTTCTTT.

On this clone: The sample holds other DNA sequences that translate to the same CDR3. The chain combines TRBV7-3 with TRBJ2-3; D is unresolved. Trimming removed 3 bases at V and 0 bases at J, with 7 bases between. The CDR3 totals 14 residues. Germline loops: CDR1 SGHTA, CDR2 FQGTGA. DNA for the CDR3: TGTGCCAGCAGCTTGCGTGCTAGCACAGATACGCAGTATTTT. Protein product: CASSLRASTDTQYF.

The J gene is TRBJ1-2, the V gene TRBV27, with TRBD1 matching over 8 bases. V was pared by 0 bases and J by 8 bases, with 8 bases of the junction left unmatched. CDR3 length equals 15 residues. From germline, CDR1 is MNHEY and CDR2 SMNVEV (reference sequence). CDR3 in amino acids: CASSLSGRGLGGYTF. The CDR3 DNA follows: TGTGCCAGCAGTTTATCGGGCAGGGGGCTTGGGGGCTACACCTTC.

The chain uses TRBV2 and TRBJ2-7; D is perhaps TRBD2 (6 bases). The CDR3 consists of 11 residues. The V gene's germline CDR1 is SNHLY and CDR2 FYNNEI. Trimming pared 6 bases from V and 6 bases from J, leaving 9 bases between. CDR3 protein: CASSGGSEQYF. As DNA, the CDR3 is TGTGCCAGCAGCGGGGGAAGCGAGCAGTACTTC.

CDR3: CASSFGTGGSTNEKLFF. DNA of the CDR3: TGCGCCAGCAGCTTCGGGACAGGGGGTTCAACTAATGAAAAACTGTTTTTT. This chain links TRBV5-1 with TRBJ1-4, with 11 bases identical to TRBD1. This CDR3 is built from 17 residues. Germline trimming cut 2 bases from V and 0 bases from J; bases unmatched to any gene: 3. Germline lookup yields CDR1 SGHRS and CDR2 YFSETQ.

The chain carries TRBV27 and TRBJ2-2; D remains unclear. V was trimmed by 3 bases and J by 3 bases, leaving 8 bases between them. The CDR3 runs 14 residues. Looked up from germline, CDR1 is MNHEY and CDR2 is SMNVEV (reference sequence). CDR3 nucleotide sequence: TGTGCCAGCAGTTTCAGGTTCGACACCGGGGAGCTGTTTTTT. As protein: CASSFRFDTGELFF.

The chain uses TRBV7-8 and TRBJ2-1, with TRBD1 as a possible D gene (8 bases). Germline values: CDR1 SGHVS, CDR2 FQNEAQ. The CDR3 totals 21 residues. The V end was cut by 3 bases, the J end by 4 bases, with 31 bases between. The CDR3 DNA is TGTGCCAGCAGCTTTAGTTCAGGACAGGGCTTTGCTAGCGGCCTTTACAATGAGCAGTTCTTC. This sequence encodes CASSFSSGQGFASGLYNEQFF.

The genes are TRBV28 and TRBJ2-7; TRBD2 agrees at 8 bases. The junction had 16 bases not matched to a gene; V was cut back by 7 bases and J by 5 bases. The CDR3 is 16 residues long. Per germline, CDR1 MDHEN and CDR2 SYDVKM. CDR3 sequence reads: CASIPSRAGVPDEQYF. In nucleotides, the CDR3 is TGTGCCAGCATCCCCTCGAGAGCGGGAGTACCGGACGAGCAGTACTTC.

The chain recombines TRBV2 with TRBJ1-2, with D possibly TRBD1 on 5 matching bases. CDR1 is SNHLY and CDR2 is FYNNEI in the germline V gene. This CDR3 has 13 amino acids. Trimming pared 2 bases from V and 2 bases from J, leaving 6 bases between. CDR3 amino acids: CASSESGNYGYTF. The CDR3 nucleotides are TGTGCCAGCAGTGAATCAGGGAACTATGGCTACACCTTC.

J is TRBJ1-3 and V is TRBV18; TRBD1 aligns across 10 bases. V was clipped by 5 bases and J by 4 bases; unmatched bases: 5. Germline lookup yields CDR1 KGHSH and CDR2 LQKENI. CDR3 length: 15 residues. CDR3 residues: CASSSGTGVGNTIYF. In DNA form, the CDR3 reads TGTGCCAGCTCATCCGGGACAGGGGTCGGAAACACCATATATTTT.

This CDR3 is CASSYAQGLTEAFF. Here the CDR3 DNA reads TGTGCCAGCAGTTACGCGCAGGGGCTGACTGAAGCTTTCTTT. The V call is TRBV6-5, the J call TRBJ1-1; TRBD1 might be the D (6 bases). Germline CDR1 MNHEY, CDR2 SVGAGI. Trimming left V 2 bases short and J 5 bases short, with 12 bases between. This CDR3 has 14 amino acids.

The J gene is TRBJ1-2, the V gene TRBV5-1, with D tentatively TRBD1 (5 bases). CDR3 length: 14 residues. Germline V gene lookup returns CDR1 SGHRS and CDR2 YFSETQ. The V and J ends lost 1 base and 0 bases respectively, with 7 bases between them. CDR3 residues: CASSLTTANYGYTF. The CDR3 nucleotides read TGCGCCAGCAGCTTGACGACAGCTAACTATGGCTACACCTTC.

As DNA, the CDR3 is TGTGCCAGCAGTGAAGCGGCGGGGGGAAAAGATACGCAGTATTTT. It specifies CASSEAAGGKDTQYF. The J gene is TRBJ2-3, the V gene TRBV2, with TRBD2 matching 8 bases. CDR1 and CDR2 (germline): SNHLY, FYNNEI. The CDR3 runs to 15 residues. J was trimmed by 5 bases and V by 0 bases; bases with no gene match: 4.

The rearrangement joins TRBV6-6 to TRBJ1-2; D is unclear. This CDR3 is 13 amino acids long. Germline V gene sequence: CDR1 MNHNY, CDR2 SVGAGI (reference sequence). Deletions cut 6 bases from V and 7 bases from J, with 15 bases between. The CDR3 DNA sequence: TGTGCCAGCAGCACCGGCGGGAGTGGTGGCTACACCTTC. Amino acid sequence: CASSTGGSGGYTF.

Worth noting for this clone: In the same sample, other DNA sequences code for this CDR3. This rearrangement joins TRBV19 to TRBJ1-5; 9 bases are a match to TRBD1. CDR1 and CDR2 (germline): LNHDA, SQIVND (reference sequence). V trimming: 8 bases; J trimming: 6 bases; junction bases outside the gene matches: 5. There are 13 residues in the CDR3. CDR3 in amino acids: CASGGQGSQPQHF. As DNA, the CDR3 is TGTGCCAGTGGGGGACAGGGAAGTCAGCCCCAGCATTTT.

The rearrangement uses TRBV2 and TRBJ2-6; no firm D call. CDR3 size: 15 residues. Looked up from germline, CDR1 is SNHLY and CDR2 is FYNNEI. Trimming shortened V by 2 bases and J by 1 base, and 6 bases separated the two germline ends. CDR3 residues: CASSETLSGANVLTF. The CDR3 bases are TGTGCCAGCAGTGAAACATTGTCTGGGGCCAACGTCCTGACTTTC.

The CDR3 is CASSRGGQGYNEQFF. The CDR3 coding sequence is TGTGCCAGCAGCCGAGGGGGACAGGGGTACAATGAGCAGTTCTTC. The V and J genes are TRBV11-3 and TRBJ2-1, with 10 bases fitting TRBD1. The length of the CDR3 is 15 residues. V shed 5 bases, J shed 4 bases, and the junction held 5 bases outside the gene matches. The V gene's germline CDR1 is SGHNT and CDR2 YENEEA.

The DNA of the CDR3 is TGTGCCAGCAGCGTAGTCTCACAGGTAGCGGGGGGTTTGGCTTTCTTT. It specifies CASSVVSQVAGGLAFF. The chain joins TRBV9 to TRBJ1-1, with D tentatively TRBD1 (5 bases). Looked up from germline, CDR1 is SGDLS and CDR2 is YYNGEE. V gave up 0 bases and J gave up 11 bases, with 23 bases separating them. This CDR3 contains 16 residues.